This TCR beta chain is from a study of T cells after posttransplantation cyclophosphamide. V shed 2 bases and J 4 bases; nucleotides not matched to a gene: 5. The CDR3 is 15 residues long. Germline lookup yields CDR1 SGHRS and CDR2 YFSETQ. The naive gate required viable CD3+CD4+ or CD3+CD8+ cells with CCR7+CD45RA+CD45RO-CD95-CD27+CD28+ phenotype. The data were produced by immunoSEQ multiplex PCR, yet TCRdb's version contains in-frame clones alone and is incomplete. This table has around 20,000 clones, 95% to 98% appearing once. Sequencing used naive CD4+ T cells sorted from PBMCs. The genes are TRBV5-1 and TRBJ2-1; 8 bases map to TRBD1. This TCR came from a man between 35 and 55 years old in good health, CMV-negative, and a related stem cell transplant donor. The CDR3 DNA is TGCGCCAGCAGCTTTGGACAGGGACCTTACAATGAGCAGTTCTTC. It specifies CASSFGQGPYNEQFF.